These T cell receptor beta chains were read from a single sample in a study of cytomegalovirus exposure and HLA in healthy donors. Assay: immunoSEQ multiplex PCR; the TCRdb copy retains only in-frame clones and omits some. The profile covers fewer than 250,000 clones, with roughly 79% appearing a single time and less than 2% taken by the ten largest. Sequencing was carried out using PBMCs. The receptor source for this set is a male donor in good health and CMV-seronegative. CDR3s include the opening cysteine and the closing phenylalanine or tryptophan. The D gene is left open where the match is weak. Rows may omit the clone size; those that give it use once, few, many or a size class.

V gene,J gene,D gene,clone size,CDR3 protein,CDR3 DNA
TRBV28,TRBJ2-3,TRBD2,-,CASRLAQYTDTQYF,TGTGCCAGCCGACTAGCGCAGTACACAGATACGCAGTATTTT
TRBV5-8,TRBJ2-1,TRBD2,-,CASTLSSRGTSVYNEQFF,TGTGCCAGCACCCTATCGTCCCGAGGGACTAGCGTCTACAATGAGCAGTTCTTC
TRBV2,TRBJ2-6,-,-,CASNPRDSGANVLTF,TGTGCCAGCAATCCACGGGACTCTGGGGCCAACGTCCTGACTTTC
TRBV5-1,TRBJ2-3,-,-,CASSLGQTTDTQYF,TGCGCCAGCAGCTTGGGACAGACCACAGATACGCAGTATTTT
TRBV10-1,TRBJ1-5,TRBD1,-,CASSEAGQGAGNQPQHF,TGCGCCAGCAGTGAGGCGGGACAGGGGGCTGGCAATCAGCCCCAGCATTTT
TRBV7-9,TRBJ2-5,TRBD2,-,CASAGLAGGLETQYF,TGTGCCAGCGCCGGGCTAGCGGGGGGGTTGGAGACCCAGTACTTC
TRBV9,TRBJ2-7,TRBD2,-,CASSVGLAAEQYF,TGTGCCAGCAGCGTAGGACTAGCGGCCGAGCAGTACTTC
TRBV6-6,TRBJ1-2,-,-,CASMEAALVGYTF,TGTGCCAGCATGGAGGCCGCCTTGGTTGGCTACACCTTC
TRBV5-5,TRBJ1-1,-,-,CASSWFGPRGGVNTEAFF,TGTGCCAGCAGCTGGTTTGGGCCCAGGGGAGGGGTGAACACTGAAGCTTTCTTT
TRBV5-1,TRBJ2-3,TRBD2,-,CASSAGTSGSRQGDTQYF,TGCGCCAGCAGCGCAGGGACTAGCGGGTCACGTCAGGGAGATACGCAGTATTTT
TRBV6-5,TRBJ1-5,-,-,CASRVRVYSNQPQHF,TGTGCCAGCAGAGTGAGGGTTTATAGCAATCAGCCCCAGCATTTT
TRBV28,TRBJ1-3,-,-,CASSSDRYSGNTIYF,TGTGCCAGCAGTTCGGACAGATACTCTGGAAACACCATATATTTT
TRBV7-7,TRBJ2-5,TRBD1,-,CASTRQGGETQYF,TGTGCTAGCACCCGACAGGGGGGGGAGACCCAGTACTTC
TRBV20-1,TRBJ1-1,-,-,CSAKQGEGPFF,TGCAGTGCTAAACAGGGAGAGGGGCCTTTCTTT
TRBV7-5,TRBJ1-1,-,-,CARSLGRFMNTEAFF,TGTGCCAGAAGCTTAGGGAGGTTCATGAACACTGAAGCTTTCTTT
TRBV10-1,TRBJ1-2,-,few,CASTSWSGGYTF,TGCGCCAGCACGAGCTGGTCGGGTGGCTACACCTTC
TRBV7-3,TRBJ2-7,-,-,CASSLNAGTGEQYF,TGTGCCAGCAGCTTAAATGCAGGAACTGGGGAGCAGTACTTC
TRBV7-2,TRBJ2-7,-,-,CASSLGQINEQYF,TGTGCCAGCAGCTTAGGACAGATTAACGAGCAGTACTTC
TRBV7-9,TRBJ1-1,TRBD1,-,CSSSPPTGGFGTEAFF,TGTTCCAGCAGTCCCCCGACAGGGGGGTTTGGTACTGAAGCTTTCTTT
TRBV30,TRBJ1-1,TRBD1,-,CAWDTDRYTEAFF,TGTGCCTGGGACACGGACAGGTACACTGAAGCTTTCTTT
TRBV2,TRBJ2-2,TRBD1,-,CASSRTGGNTGELFF,TGTGCCAGTAGTAGGACAGGGGGAAACACCGGGGAGCTGTTTTTT
TRBV2,TRBJ2-7,TRBD1,-,CASGTGSYEQYF,TGTGCCAGCGGGACAGGGTCCTACGAGCAGTACTTC
TRBV6-1,TRBJ2-7,-,-,CASSEPPYRENYEQYF,TGTGCCAGCAGTGAACCTCCCTACCGGGAGAACTACGAGCAGTACTTC
TRBV5-4,TRBJ1-2,-,-,CASSTNTGKGYTF,TGTGCCAGCAGCACAAACACAGGGAAAGGCTACACCTTC
TRBV7-8,TRBJ2-5,-,-,CASSLRAKETQYF,TGTGCCAGCAGCTTGAGGGCCAAAGAGACCCAGTACTTC
TRBV4-3,TRBJ2-1,TRBD1,-,CASSQVGTGVGNEQFF,TGCGCCAGCAGCCAAGTGGGGACAGGGGTCGGGAATGAGCAGTTCTTC
TRBV27,TRBJ2-5,-,-,CASTPWGENPQETQYF,TGTGCCAGCACCCCTTGGGGGGAGAACCCGCAAGAGACCCAGTACTTC
TRBV5-4,TRBJ2-2,TRBD2,-,CASSWGGSRTGELFF,TGTGCCAGCAGCTGGGGAGGGAGCCGGACCGGGGAGCTGTTTTTT
TRBV9,TRBJ1-5,-,-,CASSDPAGGDSGPQHF,TGTGCCAGCAGCGATCCGGCCGGGGGGGACTCCGGACCCCAGCATTTT
TRBV9,TRBJ2-3,TRBD2,-,CASSVTASGGATDTQYF,TGTGCCAGCAGCGTAACGGCTAGCGGGGGGGCCACAGATACGCAGTATTTT
TRBV19,TRBJ1-4,TRBD1,-,CASSITGTGKEKLFF,TGTGCCAGTAGTATAACCGGGACAGGGAAAGAAAAACTGTTTTTT
TRBV6-1,TRBJ2-6,-,-,CATVQSGANVLTF,TGTGCCACCGTCCAGTCTGGGGCCAACGTCCTGACTTTC
TRBV2,TRBJ1-5,TRBD1,-,CASSDSGTVNQPQHF,TGTGCCAGCAGTGATTCGGGGACAGTCAATCAGCCCCAGCATTTT
TRBV7-9,TRBJ2-7,-,-,CASSPAPSGTQDYEQYF,TGTGCCAGCAGCCCCGCCCCCTCCGGGACACAGGATTACGAGCAGTACTTC
TRBV15,TRBJ1-2,TRBD1,once,CATSRVGQGRDGYTF,TGTGCCACCAGCAGAGTCGGACAGGGGAGGGATGGCTACACCTTC
TRBV9,TRBJ1-2,TRBD1,-,CASSVKPGQGYGYTF,TGTGCCAGCAGCGTAAAACCCGGACAGGGTTATGGCTACACCTTC
TRBV30,TRBJ2-7,-,-,CAWGTFSYEQYF,TGTGCCTGGGGGACATTTTCCTACGAGCAGTACTTC
TRBV9,TRBJ2-7,-,once,CASSVGGGSPYEQYF,TGTGCCAGCAGCGTAGGTGGGGGGTCCCCCTACGAGCAGTACTTC
TRBV5-6,TRBJ2-5,-,-,CASSRPAGVETQYF,TGTGCCAGCAGCCGACCTGCAGGGGTAGAGACCCAGTACTTC
TRBV6-5,TRBJ2-1,TRBD1,-,CASSYRGTGRGVEQFF,TGTGCCAGCAGTTACCGGGGGACAGGGAGAGGCGTCGAGCAGTTCTTC
TRBV7-2,TRBJ2-1,TRBD2,-,CASSSTPGLPHNEQFF,TGTGCCAGCAGCTCCACTCCGGGACTACCACACAATGAGCAGTTCTTC
TRBV27,TRBJ1-4,-,-,CASSLWGPGEKLFF,TGTGCCAGCAGTTTATGGGGGCCCGGCGAAAAACTGTTTTTT
TRBV5-1,TRBJ2-7,-,-,CASSSLDGTYEQYF,TGCGCCAGCAGCTCCTTGGACGGGACCTACGAGCAGTACTTC
TRBV16,TRBJ1-1,TRBD1,-,CASSQRKGTVNTEAFF,TGTGCCAGCAGCCAGCGTAAAGGGACAGTGAACACTGAAGCTTTCTTT
TRBV19,TRBJ1-4,TRBD1,-,CASSNRQGAVEKLFF,TGTGCCAGTAGCAACCGACAGGGGGCTGTTGAAAAACTGTTTTTT
TRBV18,TRBJ2-1,-,-,CASSLSNREIEQFF,TGTGCCAGCTCACTTTCCAACAGGGAGATCGAGCAGTTCTTC
TRBV5-1,TRBJ2-2,TRBD1,few,CASRGQGPNTGELFF,TGCGCCAGCAGGGGACAGGGTCCGAACACCGGGGAGCTGTTTTTT
TRBV7-2,TRBJ2-1,-,-,CASSFPTLFPYNEQFF,TGTGCCAGCAGCTTCCCCACTCTGTTTCCCTACAATGAGCAGTTCTTC
TRBV7-2,TRBJ1-1,-,few,CASSSLPAGAYEAFF,TGTGCCAGCAGCTCCCTCCCCGCAGGTGCTTATGAAGCTTTCTTT
TRBV14,TRBJ2-3,-,-,CASAQGDTQYF,TGTGCCAGTGCGCAGGGAGATACGCAGTATTTT
TRBV5-1,TRBJ2-1,TRBD2,-,CASSPGGIYNEQFF,TGCGCCAGCAGCCCGGGGGGGATCTACAATGAGCAGTTCTTC
TRBV21-1,TRBJ1-6,-,-,CASSKVSTGTSSPLHF,TGTGCCAGCAGCAAAGTCTCGACCGGGACATCTTCACCCCTCCACTTT
TRBV6-5,TRBJ2-7,TRBD1,-,CASSYNRGPYEQYF,TGTGCCAGCAGTTACAACAGGGGGCCTTACGAGCAGTACTTC